This T cell receptor beta chain is drawn from a study of shared clonotypes between healthy human individuals. General study results and limits: Investigators collected only blood, and repertoires in tissues likely differ. Naive subsets generally exceeded memory subsets in estimated richness.

Notes on this clone: The antigen is not known.

The assay ran at deep level. Authors' analysis steps: ImmunoSEQ junction-only sequences lacked quality scores, so their filtering differed. Profiled with immunoSEQ multiplex PCR; TCRdb holds only in-frame clones, not every one. Clone size and the V and J calls come from that table; the DNA yielded D and trimming. Counted here are 550,000 to 700,000 clones, roughly 73% occurring once; the ten biggest clones make up around 2%. Trimming left V 0 bases short and J 2 bases short, with 10 bases between. Germline CDR1 is KGHSH and CDR2 is LQKENI. This CDR3 has 15 amino acids. The sequence was obtained from a woman aged 25 to 39 in good health. This sequence joins TRBV18 and TRBJ1-2; D not resolved. Material: memory CD4+ T cells sorted from blood. Subset defined: CD45RA-negative fraction. CDR3 nucleotide sequence: TGTGCCAGCTCACCACCGACGTCCCAGAACTATGGCTACACCTTC. This codes for CASSPPTSQNYGYTF.